This entry concerns a single T cell receptor beta chain. Its target is not known. This specimen belongs to a study of Graves' ophthalmopathy and Graves' hyperthyroidism. This CDR3 region has 16 residues. Germline assignment: CDR1 MNHNS and CDR2 SASEGT. The ends were cut back, 4 bases at V and 6 bases at J, with 18 bases in the middle. RNA transcripts served as template for amplifying TCR beta CDR3 sequences. In the first round, RT-PCR was carried out with HTBI primers, and a multiplex PCR formed the second round. MiXCR was run by TCRdb on the multiplex PCR reads, yielding one entry per CDR3 protein. The sample records almost 750,000 distinct CDR3 sequences, 40% being singletons. Ophthalmopathy-affected donors exhibited moderate-to-severe activity, CAS ≥3, NOSPECS ≥4, and duration under 3 months. General study results and limits: Most expanded thyroid clonotypes above 0.001 frequency also appeared in blood.

This TCR was sampled from an adult man with Graves' ophthalmopathy. The sample comprised peripheral blood. The chain carries TRBV6-1 and TRBJ2-2, with D maybe TRBD2 (6 bases). CDR3 coding DNA: TGTGCCAGCAGTGGAAAAGAGGGAAGGGAGGCCGGGGAGCTGTTTTTT. Translation: CASSGKEGREAGELFF.